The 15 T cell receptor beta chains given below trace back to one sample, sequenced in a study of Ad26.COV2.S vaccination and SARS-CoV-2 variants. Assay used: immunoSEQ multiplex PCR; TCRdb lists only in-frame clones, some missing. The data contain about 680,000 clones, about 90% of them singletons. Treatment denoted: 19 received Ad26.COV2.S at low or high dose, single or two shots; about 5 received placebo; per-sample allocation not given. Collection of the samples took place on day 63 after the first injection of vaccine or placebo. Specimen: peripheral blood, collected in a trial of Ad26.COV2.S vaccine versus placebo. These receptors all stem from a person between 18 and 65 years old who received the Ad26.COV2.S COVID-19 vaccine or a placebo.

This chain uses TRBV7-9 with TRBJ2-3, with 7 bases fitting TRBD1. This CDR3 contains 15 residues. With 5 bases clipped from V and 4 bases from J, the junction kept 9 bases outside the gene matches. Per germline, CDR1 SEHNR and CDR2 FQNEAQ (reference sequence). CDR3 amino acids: CASSPTGKGADTQYF. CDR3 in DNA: TGTGCCAGCAGCCCGACAGGGAAGGGGGCAGATACGCAGTATTTT. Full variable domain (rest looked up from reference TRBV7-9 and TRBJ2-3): DTGVSQNPRHKITKRGQNVTFRCDPISEHNRLYWYRQTLGQGPEFLTYFQNEAQLEKSRLLSDRFSAERPKGSFSTLEIQRTEQGDSAMYLCASSPTGKGADTQYFGPGTRLTVL.

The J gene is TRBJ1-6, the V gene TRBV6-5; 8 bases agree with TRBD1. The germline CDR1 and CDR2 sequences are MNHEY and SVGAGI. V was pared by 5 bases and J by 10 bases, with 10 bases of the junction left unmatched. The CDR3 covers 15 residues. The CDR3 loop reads CASSPGTGDWSPLHF. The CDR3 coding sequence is TGTGCCAGCAGTCCCGGGACAGGAGATTGGTCACCCCTCCACTTT.

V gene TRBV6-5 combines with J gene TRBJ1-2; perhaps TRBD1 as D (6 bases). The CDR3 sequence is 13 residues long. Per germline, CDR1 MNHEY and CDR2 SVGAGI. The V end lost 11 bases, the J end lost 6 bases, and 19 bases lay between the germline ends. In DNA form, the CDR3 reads TGTGCCGCTTCTGGACCGGGACATCATGGCTACACCTTC. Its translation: CAASGPGHHGYTF.

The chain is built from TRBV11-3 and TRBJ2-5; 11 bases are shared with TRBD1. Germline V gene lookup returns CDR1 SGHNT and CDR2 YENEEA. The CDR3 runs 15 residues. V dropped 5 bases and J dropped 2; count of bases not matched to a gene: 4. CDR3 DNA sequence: TGTGCCAGCAGCAGGGGACAGGGGGGACAAGAGACCCAGTACTTC. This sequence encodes CASSRGQGGQETQYF.

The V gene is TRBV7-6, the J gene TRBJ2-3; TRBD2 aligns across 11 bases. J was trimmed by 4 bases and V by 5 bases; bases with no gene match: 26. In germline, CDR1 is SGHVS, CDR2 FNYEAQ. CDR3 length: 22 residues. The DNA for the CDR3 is TGTGCCAGCAGCACCCCTGTTGGGGGGACACCTGTAGCGGGAGGGCCTTCAGATACGCAGTATTTT. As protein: CASSTPVGGTPVAGGPSDTQYF.

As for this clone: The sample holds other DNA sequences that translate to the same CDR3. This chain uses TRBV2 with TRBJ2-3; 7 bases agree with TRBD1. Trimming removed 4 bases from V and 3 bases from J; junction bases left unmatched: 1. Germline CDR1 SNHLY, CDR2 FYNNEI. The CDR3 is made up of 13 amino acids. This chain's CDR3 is CASSGQGTDTQYF. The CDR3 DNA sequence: TGTGCCAGCAGTGGACAGGGAACAGATACGCAGTATTTT.

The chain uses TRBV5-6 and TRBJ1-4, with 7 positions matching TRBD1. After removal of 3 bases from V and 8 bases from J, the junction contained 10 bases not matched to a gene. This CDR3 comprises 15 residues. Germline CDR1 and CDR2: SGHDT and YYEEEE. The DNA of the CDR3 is TGTGCCAGCAGCTCGGTACAGGGGATTCCGGAAAAACTGTTTTTT. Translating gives CASSSVQGIPEKLFF. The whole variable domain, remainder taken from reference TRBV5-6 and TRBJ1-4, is DAGVTQSPTHLIKTRGQQVTLRCSPKSGHDTVSWYQQALGQGPQFIFQYYEEEERQRGNFPDRFSGHQFPNYSSELNVNALLLGDSALYLCASSSVQGIPEKLFFGSGTQLSVL.

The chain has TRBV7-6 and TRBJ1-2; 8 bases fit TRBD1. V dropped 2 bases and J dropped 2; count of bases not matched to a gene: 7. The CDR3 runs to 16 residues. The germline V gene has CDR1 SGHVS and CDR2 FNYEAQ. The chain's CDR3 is CASSLLDRDRNYGYTF. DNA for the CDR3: TGTGCCAGCAGCTTACTAGACCGGGACAGGAACTATGGCTACACCTTC.

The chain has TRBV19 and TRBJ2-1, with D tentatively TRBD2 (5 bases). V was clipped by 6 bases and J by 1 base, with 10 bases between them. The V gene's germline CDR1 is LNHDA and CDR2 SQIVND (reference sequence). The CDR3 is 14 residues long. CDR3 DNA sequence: TGTGCCAGTAGGCCAGCGGATTCCTACAATGAGCAGTTCTTC. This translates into CASRPADSYNEQFF.

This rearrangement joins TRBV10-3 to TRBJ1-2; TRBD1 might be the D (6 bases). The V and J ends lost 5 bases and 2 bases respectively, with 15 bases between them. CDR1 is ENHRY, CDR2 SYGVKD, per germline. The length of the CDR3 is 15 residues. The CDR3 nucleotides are TGTGCCATCAGTACCCGGACAGAATCCAACTATGGCTACACCTTC. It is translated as CAISTRTESNYGYTF.

Written as DNA, the CDR3 is TGCGCCAGCAGCCGTAGCGGGATCGGCACAGATACGCAGTATTTT. Translated: CASSRSGIGTDTQYF. The chain employs TRBV5-1 and TRBJ2-3; TRBD2 matches at 8 bases. The length of the CDR3 is 15 residues. V lost 4 bases to trimming and J lost 1 base; unmatched junction nucleotides: 5. Germline-derived CDR1 and CDR2 are SGHRS and YFSETQ.

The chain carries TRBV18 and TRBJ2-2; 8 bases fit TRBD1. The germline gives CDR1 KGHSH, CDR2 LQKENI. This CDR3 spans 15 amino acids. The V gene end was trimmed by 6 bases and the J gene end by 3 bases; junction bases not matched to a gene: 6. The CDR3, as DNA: TGTGCCAGCTCCCGGACAGGGAAGGACACCGGGGAGCTGTTTTTT. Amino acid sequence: CASSRTGKDTGELFF.

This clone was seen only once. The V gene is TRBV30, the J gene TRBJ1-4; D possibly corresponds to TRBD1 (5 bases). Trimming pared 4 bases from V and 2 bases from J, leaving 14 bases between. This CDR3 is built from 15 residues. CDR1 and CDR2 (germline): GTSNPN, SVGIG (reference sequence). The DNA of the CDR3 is TGTGCCTGGACCTCCTTCGGGGCCACTAATGAAAAACTGTTTTTT. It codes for CAWTSFGATNEKLFF.

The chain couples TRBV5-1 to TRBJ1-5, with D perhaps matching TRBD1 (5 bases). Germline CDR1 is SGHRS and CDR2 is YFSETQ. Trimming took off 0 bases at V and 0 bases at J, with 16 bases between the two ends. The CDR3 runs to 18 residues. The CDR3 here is CASSLGPGAAYSNQPQHF. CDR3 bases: TGCGCCAGCAGCTTGGGACCTGGGGCCGCCTATAGCAATCAGCCCCAGCATTTT.

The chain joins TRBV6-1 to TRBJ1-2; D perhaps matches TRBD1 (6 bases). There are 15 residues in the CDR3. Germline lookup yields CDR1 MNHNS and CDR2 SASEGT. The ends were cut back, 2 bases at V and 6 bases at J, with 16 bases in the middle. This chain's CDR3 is CASSEMLQGYNGYTF. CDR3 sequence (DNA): TGTGCCAGCAGTGAAATGTTACAGGGATATAATGGCTACACCTTC.